This T cell receptor (beta chain) was sequenced in a study of cytomegalovirus exposure and HLA in healthy donors. As for this clone: Its antigen is currently unknown.

General study points: According to an earlier analysis, most TCR beta V segments yielded productive rearrangements about 87% or about 30% of the time. A later analysis, which compared TCR beta chains of equal frequency, found the HLA-associated ones more clonally expanded.

Germline trimming cut 0 bases from V and 1 base from J; bases unmatched to any gene: 3. Germline CDR1 SGHRS, CDR2 YFSETQ. This CDR3 has 15 amino acids. The PCR contained 60 Vbeta and 13 Jbeta primers. Sequenced by immunoSEQ multiplex PCR; TCRdb stores in-frame clones only, minus some. The sample lists about 95,000 clones, around 72% occurring once. The V gene is TRBV5-1, the J gene TRBJ2-5; 7 bases are shared with TRBD1. This clonotype originated in a man younger than 30 in good health and CMV-seropositive. Sequencing was carried out using PBMCs. The CDR3 nucleotides are TGCGCCAGCAGCTTGGAAAGGGACAGCCAAGAGACCCAGTACTTC. Translating it yields CASSLERDSQETQYF.